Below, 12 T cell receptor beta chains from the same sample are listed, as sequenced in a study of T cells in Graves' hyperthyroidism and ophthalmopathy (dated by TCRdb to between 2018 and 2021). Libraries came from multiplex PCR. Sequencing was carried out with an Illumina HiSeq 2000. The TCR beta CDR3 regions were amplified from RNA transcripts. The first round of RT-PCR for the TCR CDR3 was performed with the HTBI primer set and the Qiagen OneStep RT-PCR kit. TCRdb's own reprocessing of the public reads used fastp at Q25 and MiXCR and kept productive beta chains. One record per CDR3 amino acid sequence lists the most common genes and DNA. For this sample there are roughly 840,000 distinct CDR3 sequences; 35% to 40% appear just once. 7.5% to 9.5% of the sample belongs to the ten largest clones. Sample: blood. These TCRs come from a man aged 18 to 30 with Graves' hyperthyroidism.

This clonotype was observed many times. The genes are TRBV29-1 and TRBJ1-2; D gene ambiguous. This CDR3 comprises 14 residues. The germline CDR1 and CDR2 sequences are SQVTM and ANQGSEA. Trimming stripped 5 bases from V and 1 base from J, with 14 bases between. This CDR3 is CSVYDTFLNYGYTF. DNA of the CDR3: TGCAGCGTTTATGACACGTTCCTTAACTATGGCTACACCTTC.

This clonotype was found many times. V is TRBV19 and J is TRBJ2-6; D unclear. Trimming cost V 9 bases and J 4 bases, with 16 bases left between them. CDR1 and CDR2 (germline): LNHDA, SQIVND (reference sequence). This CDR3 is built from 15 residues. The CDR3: CASRRTVAGANVLTF. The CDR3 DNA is TGTGCCAGCCGACGTACGGTGGCGGGGGCCAACGTCCTGACTTTC.

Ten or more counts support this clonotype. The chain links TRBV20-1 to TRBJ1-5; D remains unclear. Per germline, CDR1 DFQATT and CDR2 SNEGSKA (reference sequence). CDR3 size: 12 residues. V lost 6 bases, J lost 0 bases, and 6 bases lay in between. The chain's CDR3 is CSAQLSNQPQHF. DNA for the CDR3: TGCAGTGCACAGCTTAGCAATCAGCCCCAGCATTTT.

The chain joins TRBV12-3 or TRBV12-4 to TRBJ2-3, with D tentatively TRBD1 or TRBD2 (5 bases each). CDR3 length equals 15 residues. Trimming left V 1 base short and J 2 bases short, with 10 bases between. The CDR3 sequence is CASSLGGAPTDTQYF. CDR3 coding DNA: TGTGCCAGCAGTTTAGGAGGGGCCCCCACAGATACGCAGTATTTT.

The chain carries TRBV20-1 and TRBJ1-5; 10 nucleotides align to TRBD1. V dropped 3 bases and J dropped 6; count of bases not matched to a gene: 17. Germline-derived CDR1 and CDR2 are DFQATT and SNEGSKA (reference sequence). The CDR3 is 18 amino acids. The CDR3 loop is CSARGDRGRVDRGQPQHF. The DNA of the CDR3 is TGCAGTGCTAGGGGAGACAGGGGGCGCGTCGACAGAGGTCAGCCCCAGCATTTT.

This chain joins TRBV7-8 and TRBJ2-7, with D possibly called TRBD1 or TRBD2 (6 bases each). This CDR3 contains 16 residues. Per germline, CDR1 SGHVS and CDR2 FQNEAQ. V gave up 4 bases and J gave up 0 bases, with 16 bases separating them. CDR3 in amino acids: CASSSSGGFYSYEQYF. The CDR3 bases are TGTGCCAGCAGCTCCTCCGGGGGCTTTTACTCCTACGAGCAGTACTTC.

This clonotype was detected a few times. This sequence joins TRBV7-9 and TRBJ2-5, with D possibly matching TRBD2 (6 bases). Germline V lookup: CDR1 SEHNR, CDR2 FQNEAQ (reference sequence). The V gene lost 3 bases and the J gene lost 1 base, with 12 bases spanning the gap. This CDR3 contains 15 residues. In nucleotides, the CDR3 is TGTGCCAGCAGCTTCTCCCAGGGACTCCAAGAGACCCAGTACTTC. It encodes CASSFSQGLQETQYF. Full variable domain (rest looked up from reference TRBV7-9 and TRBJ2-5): DTGVSQNPRHKITKRGQNVTFRCDPISEHNRLYWYRQTLGQGPEFLTYFQNEAQLEKSRLLSDRFSAERPKGSFSTLEIQRTEQGDSAMYLCASSFSQGLQETQYFGPGTRLLVL.

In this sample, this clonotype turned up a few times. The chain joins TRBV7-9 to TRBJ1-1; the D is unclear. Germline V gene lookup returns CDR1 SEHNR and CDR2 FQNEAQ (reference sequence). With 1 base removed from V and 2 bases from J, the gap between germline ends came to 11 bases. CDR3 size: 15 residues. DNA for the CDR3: TGTGCCAGCAGCTTAGAGGGTAACTCAAACACTGAAGCTTTCTTT. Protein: CASSLEGNSNTEAFF.

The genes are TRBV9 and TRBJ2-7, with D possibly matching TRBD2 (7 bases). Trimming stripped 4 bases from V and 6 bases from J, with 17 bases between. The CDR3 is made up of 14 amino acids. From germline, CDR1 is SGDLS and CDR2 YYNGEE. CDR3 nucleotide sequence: TGTGCCAGCAGCCTAAGAGGGGGGGCGAGCGAGCAGTACTTC. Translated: CASSLRGGASEQYF. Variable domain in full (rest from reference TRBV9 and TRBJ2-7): DSGVTQTPKHLITATGQRVTLRCSPRSGDLSVYWYQQSLDQGLQFLIQYYNGEERAKGNILERFSAQQFPDLHSELNLSSLELGDSALYFCASSLRGGASEQYFGPGTRLTVT.

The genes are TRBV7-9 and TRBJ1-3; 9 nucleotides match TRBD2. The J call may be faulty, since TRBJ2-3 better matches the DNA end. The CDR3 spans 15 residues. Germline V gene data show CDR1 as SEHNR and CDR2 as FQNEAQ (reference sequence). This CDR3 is CASSLDSGGPDTQYF. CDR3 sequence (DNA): TGTGCCAGCAGCTTAGATAGCGGGGGCCCAGATACGCAGTATTTT.

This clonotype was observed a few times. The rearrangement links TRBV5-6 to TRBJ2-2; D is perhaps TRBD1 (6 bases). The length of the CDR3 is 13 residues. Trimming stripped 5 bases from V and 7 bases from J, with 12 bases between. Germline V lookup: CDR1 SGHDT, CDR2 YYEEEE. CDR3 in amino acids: CASSRDINGELFF. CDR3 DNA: TGTGCCAGCAGTCGGGACATCAACGGGGAGCTGTTTTTT.

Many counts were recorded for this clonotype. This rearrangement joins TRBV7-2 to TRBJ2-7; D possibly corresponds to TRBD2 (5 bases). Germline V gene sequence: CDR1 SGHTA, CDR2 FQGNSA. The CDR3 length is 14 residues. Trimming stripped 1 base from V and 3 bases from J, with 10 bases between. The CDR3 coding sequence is TGTGCCAGCAGCTTAGGCAATCGGGACTACGAGCAGTACTTC. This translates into CASSLGNRDYEQYF.